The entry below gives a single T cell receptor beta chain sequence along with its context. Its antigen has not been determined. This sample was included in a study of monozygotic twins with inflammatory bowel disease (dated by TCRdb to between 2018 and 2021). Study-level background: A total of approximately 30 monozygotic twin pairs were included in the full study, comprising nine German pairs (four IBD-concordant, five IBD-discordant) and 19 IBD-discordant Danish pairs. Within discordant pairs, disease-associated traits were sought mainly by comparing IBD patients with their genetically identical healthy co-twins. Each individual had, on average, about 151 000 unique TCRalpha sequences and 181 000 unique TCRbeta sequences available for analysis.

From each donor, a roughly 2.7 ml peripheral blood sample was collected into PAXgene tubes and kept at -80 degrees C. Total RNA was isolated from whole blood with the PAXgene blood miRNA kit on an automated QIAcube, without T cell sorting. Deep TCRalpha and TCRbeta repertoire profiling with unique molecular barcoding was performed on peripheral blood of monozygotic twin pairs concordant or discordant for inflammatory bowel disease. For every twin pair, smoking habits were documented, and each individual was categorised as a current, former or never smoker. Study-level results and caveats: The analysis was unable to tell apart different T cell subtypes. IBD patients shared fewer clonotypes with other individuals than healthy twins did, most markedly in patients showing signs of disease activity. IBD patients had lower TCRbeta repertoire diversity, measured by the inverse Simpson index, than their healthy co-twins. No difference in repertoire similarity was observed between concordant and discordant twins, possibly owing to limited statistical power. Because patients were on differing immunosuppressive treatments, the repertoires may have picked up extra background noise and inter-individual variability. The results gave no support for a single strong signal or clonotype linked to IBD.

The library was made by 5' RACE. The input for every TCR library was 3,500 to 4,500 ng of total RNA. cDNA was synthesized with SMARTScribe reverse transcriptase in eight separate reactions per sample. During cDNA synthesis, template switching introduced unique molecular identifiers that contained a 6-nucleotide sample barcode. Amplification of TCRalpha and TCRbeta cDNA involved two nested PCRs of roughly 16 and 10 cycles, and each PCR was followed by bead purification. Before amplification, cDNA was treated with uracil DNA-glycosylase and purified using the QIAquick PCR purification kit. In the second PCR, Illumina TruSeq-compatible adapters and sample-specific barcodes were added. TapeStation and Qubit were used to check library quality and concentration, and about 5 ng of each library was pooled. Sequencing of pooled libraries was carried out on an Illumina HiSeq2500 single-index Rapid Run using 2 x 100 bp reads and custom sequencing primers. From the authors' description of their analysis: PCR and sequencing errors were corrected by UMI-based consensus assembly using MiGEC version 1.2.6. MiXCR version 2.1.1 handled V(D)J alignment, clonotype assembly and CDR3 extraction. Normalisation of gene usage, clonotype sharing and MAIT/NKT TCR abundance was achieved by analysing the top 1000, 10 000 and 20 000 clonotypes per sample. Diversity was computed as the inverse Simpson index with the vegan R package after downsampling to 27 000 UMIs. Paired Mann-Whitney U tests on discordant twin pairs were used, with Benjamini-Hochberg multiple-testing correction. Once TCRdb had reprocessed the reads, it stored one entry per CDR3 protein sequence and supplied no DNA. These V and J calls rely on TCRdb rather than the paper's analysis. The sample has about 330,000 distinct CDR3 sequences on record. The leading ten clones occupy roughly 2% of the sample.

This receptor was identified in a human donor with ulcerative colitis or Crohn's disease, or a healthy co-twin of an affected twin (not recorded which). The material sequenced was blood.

The CDR3 here reads CASSLLGVEAKNIQYF. The chain employs TRBV12-3 or TRBV12-4 and TRBJ2-4. The CDR3 numbers 16 residues from cysteine through phenylalanine. No DNA is listed.